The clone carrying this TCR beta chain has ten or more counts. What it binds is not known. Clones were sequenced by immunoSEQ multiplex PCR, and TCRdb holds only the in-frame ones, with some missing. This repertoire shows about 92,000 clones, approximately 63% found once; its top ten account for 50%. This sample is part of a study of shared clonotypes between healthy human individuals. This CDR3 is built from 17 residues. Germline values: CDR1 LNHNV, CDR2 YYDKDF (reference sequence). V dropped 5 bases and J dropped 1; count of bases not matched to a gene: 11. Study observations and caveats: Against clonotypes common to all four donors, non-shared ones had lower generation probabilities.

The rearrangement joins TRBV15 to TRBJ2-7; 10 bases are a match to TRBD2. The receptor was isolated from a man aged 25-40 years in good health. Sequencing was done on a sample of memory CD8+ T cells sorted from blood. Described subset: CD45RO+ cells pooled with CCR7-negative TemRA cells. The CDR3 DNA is TGTGCCACCAGCGTGGACAGAATAGCGGGAGGATCCTACGAGCAGTACTTC. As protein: CATSVDRIAGGSYEQYF. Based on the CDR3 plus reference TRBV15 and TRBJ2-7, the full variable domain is DAMVIQNPRYQVTQFGKPVTLSCSQTLNHNVMYWYQQKSSQAPKLLFHYYDKDFNNEADTPDNFQSRRPNTSFCFLDIRSPGLGDTAMYLCATSVDRIAGGSYEQYFGPGTRLTVT.